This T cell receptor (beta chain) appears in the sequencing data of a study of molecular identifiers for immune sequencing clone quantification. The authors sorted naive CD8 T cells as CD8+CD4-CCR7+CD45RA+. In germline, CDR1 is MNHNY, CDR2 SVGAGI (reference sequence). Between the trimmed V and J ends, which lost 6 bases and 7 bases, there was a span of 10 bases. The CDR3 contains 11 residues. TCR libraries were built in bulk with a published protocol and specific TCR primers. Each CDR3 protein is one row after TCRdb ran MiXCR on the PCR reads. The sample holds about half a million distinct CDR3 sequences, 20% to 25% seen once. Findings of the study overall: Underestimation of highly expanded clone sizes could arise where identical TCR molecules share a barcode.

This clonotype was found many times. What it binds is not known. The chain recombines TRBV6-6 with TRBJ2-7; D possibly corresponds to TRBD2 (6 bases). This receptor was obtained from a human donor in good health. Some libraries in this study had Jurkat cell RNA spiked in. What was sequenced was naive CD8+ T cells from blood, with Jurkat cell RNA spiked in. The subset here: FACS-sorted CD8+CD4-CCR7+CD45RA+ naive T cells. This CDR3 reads CASRYAGEQYF. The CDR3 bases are TGTGCCAGCAGATACGCGGGGGAGCAGTACTTC.